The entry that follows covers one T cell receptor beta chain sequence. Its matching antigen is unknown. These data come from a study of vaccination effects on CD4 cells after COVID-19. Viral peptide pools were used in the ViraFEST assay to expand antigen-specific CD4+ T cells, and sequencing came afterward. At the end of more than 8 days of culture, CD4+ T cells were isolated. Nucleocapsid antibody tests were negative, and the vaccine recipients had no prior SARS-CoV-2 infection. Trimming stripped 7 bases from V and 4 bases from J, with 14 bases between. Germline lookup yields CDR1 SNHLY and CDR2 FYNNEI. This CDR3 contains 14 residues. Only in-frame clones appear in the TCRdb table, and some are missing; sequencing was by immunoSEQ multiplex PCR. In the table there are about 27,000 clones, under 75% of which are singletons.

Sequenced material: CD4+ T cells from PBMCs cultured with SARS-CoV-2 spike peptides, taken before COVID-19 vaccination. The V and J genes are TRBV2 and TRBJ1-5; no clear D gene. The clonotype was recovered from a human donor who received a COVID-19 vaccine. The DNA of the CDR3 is TGTGCCAGCAACCGAGGAGGTTCTAATCAGCCCCAGCATTTT. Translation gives CASNRGGSNQPQHF. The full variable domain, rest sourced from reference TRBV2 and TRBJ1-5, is EPEVTQTPSHQVTQMGQEVILRCVPISNHLYFYWYRQILGQKVEFLVSFYNNEISEKSEIFDDQFSVERPDGSNFTLKIRSTKLEDSAMYFCASNRGGSNQPQHFGDGTRLSIL.